This TCR beta chain was recovered during a study of T cell responses to AZD1222 COVID-19 vaccine. As to this clone: What it recognizes is unknown.

Study conclusions and caveats: Spike regions recognized by vaccine-associated CD4 TCRs spanned the protein, led by 160-218 and 743-854. The donor cohort was predominantly white British with a female majority, and clonal diversity may have been underestimated. After the peak T cell response, and only then, were repertoires sampled.

It was second doses at about 4 or about 12 weeks that were pooled. In germline, CDR1 is SGHVS, CDR2 FQNEAQ. V lost 5 bases, J lost 7 bases, and 13 bases stayed unmatched. The CDR3 sequence is 16 residues long. Some clones are missing from TCRdb's copy, which holds only in-frame ones; the method was immunoSEQ multiplex PCR. The table has tens of thousands of clones, about 89% seen once. The genes are TRBV7-8 and TRBJ2-3; 9 bases agree with TRBD2. Here the sequenced sample was peripheral blood, taken 28 days after the second AZD1222 dose. The TCR sequence derives from an adult who received the AZD1222 COVID-19 vaccine. The CDR3 DNA is TGTGCCAGCAGCCCCCGACTGCGCGGGGGGGCGTATACGCAGTATTTT. It codes for CASSPRLRGGAYTQYF.